This TCR beta chain was captured in a study of control samples from healthy donors and cancer patients. TCRdb's copy holds only in-frame clones and misses some; the assay was immunoSEQ multiplex PCR. The sample contains tens of thousands of clones, roughly 91% of which appear only once. This CDR3 has 16 amino acids. Trimming removed 0 bases from V and 9 bases from J; junction bases left unmatched: 14. The germline CDR1 and CDR2 sequences are SGHDT and YYEEEE. This clonotype was obtained from a man between 45 and 60 years old in good health. Sequenced material: blood. This chain uses TRBV5-6 with TRBJ1-2, with 7 bases fitting TRBD1. The CDR3 loop reads CASSLDRGEITMSYTF. The CDR3 region has the DNA TGTGCCAGCAGCTTGGACAGGGGAGAAATAACTATGAGCTACACCTTC.